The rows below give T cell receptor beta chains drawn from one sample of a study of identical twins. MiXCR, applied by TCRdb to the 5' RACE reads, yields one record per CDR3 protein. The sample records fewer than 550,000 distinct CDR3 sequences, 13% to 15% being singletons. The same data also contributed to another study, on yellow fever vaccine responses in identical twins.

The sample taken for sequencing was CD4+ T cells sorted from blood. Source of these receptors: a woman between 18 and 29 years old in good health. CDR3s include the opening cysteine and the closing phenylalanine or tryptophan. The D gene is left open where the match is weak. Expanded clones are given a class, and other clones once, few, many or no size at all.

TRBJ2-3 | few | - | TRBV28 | CASSLGIVGSDTQYF | TGTGCCAGCAGTTTAGGGATCGTAGGTTCAGATACGCAGTATTTT
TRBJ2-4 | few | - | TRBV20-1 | CSAEGPNIQYF | TGCAGTGCTGAGGGCCCAAACATTCAGTACTTC
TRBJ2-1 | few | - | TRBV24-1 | CATSETRQLSTYNEQFF | TGTGCCACCAGTGAGACCCGACAGCTTAGTACCTACAATGAGCAGTTCTTC
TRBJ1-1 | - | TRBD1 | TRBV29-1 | CSVDGRGLTTEAFF | TGCAGCGTTGATGGAAGGGGGCTAACCACTGAAGCTTTCTTT
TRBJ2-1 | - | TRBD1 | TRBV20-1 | CSAISSGQGLFNEQFF | TGCAGTGCTATATCGAGTGGACAGGGCCTTTTCAATGAGCAGTTCTTC
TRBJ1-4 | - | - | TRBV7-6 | CASSRSGGGEKLFF | TGTGCCAGCAGTCGGAGCGGTGGCGGGGAAAAACTGTTTTTT
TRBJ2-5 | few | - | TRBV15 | CATSRVAETGLRQETQYF | TGTGCCACCAGCAGAGTAGCAGAAACAGGCCTGAGACAAGAGACCCAGTACTTC
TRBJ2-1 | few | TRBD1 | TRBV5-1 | CASSPGTGLLGEQFF | TGCGCCAGCAGCCCCGGGACAGGTCTCCTCGGTGAGCAGTTCTTC
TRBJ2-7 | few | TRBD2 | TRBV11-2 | CASSSVLAGVYEQYF | TGTGCCAGCAGCTCTGTACTAGCGGGAGTTTACGAGCAGTACTTC
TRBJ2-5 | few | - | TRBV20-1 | CSAQYLHQETQYF | TGCAGTGCTCAGTATCTACATCAAGAGACCCAGTACTTC
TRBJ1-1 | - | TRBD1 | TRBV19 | CASSSQGATEAFF | TGTGCCAGTAGTAGTCAGGGGGCCACTGAAGCTTTCTTT
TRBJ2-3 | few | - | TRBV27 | CASSPSGNQIGGTQYF | TGTGCCAGCAGTCCCTCGGGGAATCAGATAGGGGGTACGCAGTATTTT
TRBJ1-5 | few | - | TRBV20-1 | CSASTSTDTQHF | TGCAGTGCATCTACTAGCACCGATACGCAGCATTTT
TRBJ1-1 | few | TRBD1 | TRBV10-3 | CAIALTGVNTEAFF | TGTGCCATCGCGCTGACAGGGGTGAACACTGAAGCTTTCTTT
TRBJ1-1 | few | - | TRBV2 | CASWEDTNTEAFF | TGTGCCAGCTGGGAGGACACGAACACTGAAGCTTTCTTT
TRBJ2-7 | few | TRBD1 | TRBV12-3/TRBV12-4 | CASSGQVVHEQYF | TGTGCCAGCAGCGGACAGGTCGTGCACGAGCAGTACTTC
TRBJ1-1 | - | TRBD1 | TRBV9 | CASSVVTGENTEAFF | TGTGCCAGCAGCGTAGTTACAGGGGAGAACACTGAAGCTTTCTTT
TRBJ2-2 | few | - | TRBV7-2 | CASSFGLGGTGELFF | TGTGCCAGCAGCTTTGGGCTAGGGGGCACCGGGGAGCTGTTTTTT
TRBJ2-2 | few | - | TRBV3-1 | CASSPRGGENTGELFF | TGTGCCAGCTCCCCGAGGGGGGGGGAGAACACCGGGGAGCTGTTTTTT
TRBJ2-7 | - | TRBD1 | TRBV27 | CASSAEGAGEQYF | TGTGCCAGCAGTGCCGAGGGGGCGGGCGAGCAGTACTTC
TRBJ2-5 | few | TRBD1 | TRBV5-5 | CASSLGGTGSETQYF | TGTGCCAGCAGCTTGGGCGGGACAGGGAGTGAGACCCAGTACTTC